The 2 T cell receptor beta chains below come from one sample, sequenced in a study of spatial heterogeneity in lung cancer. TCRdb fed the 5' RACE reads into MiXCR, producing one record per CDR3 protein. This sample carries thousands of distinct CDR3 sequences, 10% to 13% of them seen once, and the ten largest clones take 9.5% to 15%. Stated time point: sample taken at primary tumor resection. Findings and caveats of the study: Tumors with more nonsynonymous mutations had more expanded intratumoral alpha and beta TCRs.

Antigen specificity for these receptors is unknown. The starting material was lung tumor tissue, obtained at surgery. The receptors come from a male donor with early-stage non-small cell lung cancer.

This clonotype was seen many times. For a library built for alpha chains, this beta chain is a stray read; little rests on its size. This CDR3 reads CASNKPQAGANVLTF. In DNA, the CDR3 is TGTGCCAGCAATAAACCTCAGGCTGGGGCCAACGTCCTGACTTTC. The chain links TRBV28 to TRBJ2-6, with no clear D. V dropped 7 bases and J dropped 2 bases, with 12 bases sitting between them. Germline CDR1 and CDR2: MDHEN and SYDVKM. The CDR3 spans 15 residues.

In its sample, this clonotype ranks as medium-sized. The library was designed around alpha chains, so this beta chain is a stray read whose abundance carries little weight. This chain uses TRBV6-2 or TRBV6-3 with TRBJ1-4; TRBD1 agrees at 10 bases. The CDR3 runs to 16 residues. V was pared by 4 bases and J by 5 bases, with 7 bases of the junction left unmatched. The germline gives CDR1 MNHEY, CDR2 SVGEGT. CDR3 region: CASSFGRTGGNEKLFF. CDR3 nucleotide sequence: TGTGCCAGCAGTTTCGGACGGACAGGGGGAAATGAAAAACTGTTTTTT.